This T cell receptor beta chain was retrieved from a study of blood T cell repertoires in COVID-19 (dated by TCRdb to about 2020). For the wider study: Samples from collaborators originated in the United States, Italy and Spain and spanned both the acute and convalescent phases of COVID-19. Where available, HLA class I and class II types were obtained from metadata supplied by the sample provider rather than from assay-based typing. Nearly every sample came with metadata listing a de-identified subject ID, COVID-19 status, age in years and sex. Subjects who had been exposed to COVID-19, were actively infected with it, or had recovered from it provided the deeply sampled blood TCRbeta repertoires that made up the dataset. Samples were obtained from the ongoing ImmuneRACE study (first 160 participants) and from over 1,000 subjects provided by 6 global collaborators. The material from the prospective study consisted of cDNA or gDNA derived from T cells, B-cell-depleted T cells, or PBMCs. A freely available public database, intended as a resource for researchers studying the immune response to SARS-CoV-2, is where the repertoires were released.

For CDR1 and CDR2, the germline V gene (reference sequence) lists GTSNPN and SVGIG. The V and J ends are trimmed by 4 bases and 3 bases, leaving 9 bases between them. Inclusive of the bounding cysteine and phenylalanine, the CDR3 is 12 residues long. Just CDR3 DNA is preserved here, 36 bases in frame from base 1. On the study overall, not on this receptor specifically: The quantity of clinical and demographic metadata differed by source and by participant and was supplied without curation.

The immunoSEQ Assay, a bias-controlled multiplex PCR, was used to amplify TCRbeta CDR3 regions from genomic DNA. The study's processing was this. Within the assay, amplification of reference gene primers was used to estimate how many nucleated cells each sample contained. To quantify the absolute abundance of each unique TCRbeta CDR3 rearrangement, sequence reads were collapsed and filtered. For each sample, productive Simpson clonality was calculated as the square root of Simpson's diversity index over productive rearrangements. What TCRdb holds here is the immuneACCESS table cut down to in-frame rearrangements. Part of the clones is not present; checked against another copy, under half of the missing clones reflect an unresolved V gene, and the others are unexplained. The D gene and trimming were derived from the DNA, and the V and J assignments and clone size from that table. The sample has more than 200,000 clones on record, 88% of them singletons. The ten largest clones take up 2.1% of the sample.

A note on this clone: Its antigen specificity is not known. Base quality data are lacking; no much larger clone is found one base away.

Another Seattle source contributed samples from volunteer blood donors who had recovered from COVID-19. The collaborating institutions used their own protocols to collect whole blood in K2EDTA tubes. For TCRbeta analysis, collaborators shipped samples as frozen whole blood, isolated PBMCs, or DNA extracted from either of those sample types. The TCR was taken from a woman between 40 and 50 years old who had recovered from COVID-19. Material: peripheral blood. Recombination joined TRBV30 with TRBJ1-2; the D region possibly corresponds to TRBD1 (5 bases align). The base sequence is TGTGCCTGGACACAGGACCACTATGGCTACACCTTC. Its translation reads: CAWTQDHYGYTF.